The 27 T cell receptor beta chains listed next were all sequenced from one sample in a study of blood T cell repertoires in COVID-19. Assay: immunoSEQ multiplex PCR; the TCRdb copy retains only in-frame clones and omits some. The sample has over 150,000 clones, roughly 86% seen once; the top ten hold 3% to 4%. Sequenced material: peripheral blood. The receptors stem from an older woman who had recovered from COVID-19.

V and J are TRBV5-8 and TRBJ2-2; 7 positions agree with TRBD1. Germline V gene lookup returns CDR1 SGHTS and CDR2 YDEGEE. The ends lost 3 bases at V and 6 bases at J; junction bases unmatched: 11. The CDR3 has 16 residues. The CDR3 loop reads CASSSSRGGFPGELFF. In DNA, the CDR3 is TGTGCCAGCAGCTCGAGCCGAGGGGGCTTTCCCGGGGAGCTGTTTTTT.

The rearrangement uses TRBV10-3 and TRBJ1-1; D is possibly TRBD1 (6 bases). The V gene's germline CDR1 is ENHRY and CDR2 SYGVKD. This CDR3 spans 15 amino acids. Trimming cost V 4 bases and J 1 base, with 13 bases left between them. The chain's CDR3 is CAISAKGTQNTEAFF. CDR3 nucleotides: TGTGCCATCAGTGCGAAAGGGACACAGAACACTGAAGCTTTCTTT.

This clone occurred many times. Other DNA variants within this sample encode the same CDR3. The DNA of the CDR3 is TGTGCCAGCAGTTACCGTACGGGGGAGACCCAGTACTTC. It yields the protein CASSYRTGETQYF. V usage is TRBV6-6 and J usage is TRBJ2-5; D may be TRBD2 (5 bases). Germline CDR1 reads MNHNY; CDR2 reads SVGAGI (reference sequence). Trimming pared 2 bases from V and 5 bases from J, leaving 9 bases between. There are 13 residues in the CDR3.

The gene calls are TRBV7-9 and TRBJ2-5, with 7 bases identical to TRBD2. The junction had 9 bases not matched to a gene; V was cut back by 5 bases and J by 3 bases. Germline V CDR1 and CDR2: SEHNR, FQNEAQ (reference sequence). The CDR3 consists of 15 residues. The CDR3 region has the DNA TGTGCCAGCAGCGATCCCGCGCGGGGGAAAGAGACCCAGTACTTC. Translating it yields CASSDPARGKETQYF.

The V and J genes are TRBV27 and TRBJ2-7; no clear D. Germline lookup yields CDR1 MNHEY and CDR2 SMNVEV (reference sequence). This CDR3 has 13 residues. The V gene lost 2 bases and the J gene lost 4 bases, with 9 bases spanning the gap. The CDR3 protein is CASSLTSYYEQYF. CDR3 nucleotides: TGTGCCAGCAGTTTAACCTCCTATTACGAGCAGTACTTC.

This clone was detected once. The CDR3 sequence: CASSLRTVYNEQFF. Written as DNA, the CDR3 is TGTGCCAGCAGTTTACGGACAGTATACAATGAGCAGTTCTTC. The chain couples TRBV28 to TRBJ2-1, with D perhaps TRBD1 (6 bases). Germline V gives CDR1 MDHEN, CDR2 SYDVKM. Deletions cut 2 bases from V and 4 bases from J, with 9 bases between. The CDR3 sequence is 14 residues long.

The V call is TRBV15, the J call TRBJ2-5; D not certain. This CDR3 is built from 12 residues. Trimming shortened V by 4 bases and J by 2 bases, and 5 bases separated the two germline ends. Germline lookup yields CDR1 LNHNV and CDR2 YYDKDF (reference sequence). CDR3 DNA sequence: TGTGCCACCAGCAAGACTCAAGAGACCCAGTACTTC. It yields the protein CATSKTQETQYF.

The rearrangement uses TRBV4-2 and TRBJ2-7; TRBD1 matches 9 bases. Germline V CDR1 and CDR2: LGHNA, YNFKEQ. The ends lost 3 bases at V and 6 bases at J; junction bases unmatched: 12. This CDR3 has 16 amino acids. CDR3 nucleotides: TGTGCCAGCAGCCAGGACCGGGACAGGGCTCCCTTCGAGCAGTACTTC. It encodes CASSQDRDRAPFEQYF.

This chain connects TRBV7-8 to TRBJ1-3; D uncertain. In germline, CDR1 is SGHVS, CDR2 FQNEAQ. This CDR3 region has 14 residues. The germline V and J ends were trimmed by 5 bases and 0 bases, with 8 bases remaining between them. The CDR3, as DNA: TGTGCCAGCAGCCTACAGAACTCTGGAAACACCATATATTTT. This gives the protein CASSLQNSGNTIYF. Looking up the rest from reference TRBV7-8 and TRBJ1-3 gives the full variable domain: GAGVSQSPRYKVAKRGQDVALRCDPISGHVSLFWYQQALGQGPEFLTYFQNEAQLDKSGLPSDRFFAERPEGSVSTLKIQRTQQEDSAVYLCASSLQNSGNTIYFGEGSWLTVV.

The chain is built from TRBV9 and TRBJ1-1; no clear D. With 1 base removed from V and 0 bases from J, the gap between germline ends came to 4 bases. CDR1 SGDLS and CDR2 YYNGEE come from the germline V gene. The length of the CDR3 is 13 residues. The CDR3 DNA sequence: TGTGCCAGCAGCGTACAATTGAACACTGAAGCTTTCTTT. It encodes CASSVQLNTEAFF.

The J gene is TRBJ2-7, the V gene TRBV6-1; no reliable D call. V was cut by 1 base and J by 1 base, with 5 bases left in between. The germline V gene has CDR1 MNHNS and CDR2 SASEGT. The CDR3 contains 13 residues. In DNA, the CDR3 is TGTGCCAGCAGTGAAGTCGGTTCCTACGAGCAGTACTTC. Its protein product is CASSEVGSYEQYF.

The chain employs TRBV2 and TRBJ2-5; D might be TRBD1 (6 bases). The CDR3 extends over 14 amino acids. Germline V CDR1 and CDR2: SNHLY, FYNNEI. Trimming removed 6 bases from V and 1 base from J, with 12 bases in between. The CDR3 region is CASRYRALQETQYF. Written as DNA, the CDR3 is TGTGCCAGCAGGTACAGGGCCCTCCAAGAGACCCAGTACTTC.

This chain links TRBV5-1 with TRBJ1-4; 7 positions agree with TRBD1. With 4 bases clipped from V and 2 bases from J, the junction kept 5 bases outside the gene matches. This CDR3 has 15 amino acids. Germline assignment: CDR1 SGHRS and CDR2 YFSETQ. Written as DNA, the CDR3 is TGCGCCAGCAGCGTGTCACAGGGGACTAATGAAAAACTGTTTTTT. Its translation is CASSVSQGTNEKLFF.

The chain couples TRBV5-6 to TRBJ1-6; TRBD1 agrees at 9 bases. V lost 4 bases, J lost 6 bases, and 2 bases stayed unmatched. CDR1 and CDR2 (germline): SGHDT, YYEEEE. The CDR3 has 14 residues. CDR3 region: CASSRTGVNSPLHF. The CDR3 bases are TGTGCCAGCAGCCGGACAGGGGTTAATTCACCCCTCCACTTT. The entire variable domain, with the rest obtained from reference TRBV5-6 and TRBJ1-6, is as follows: DAGVTQSPTHLIKTRGQQVTLRCSPKSGHDTVSWYQQALGQGPQFIFQYYEEEERQRGNFPDRFSGHQFPNYSSELNVNALLLGDSALYLCASSRTGVNSPLHFGNGTRLTVT.

This clone was counted a single time. The chain is built from TRBV4-2 and TRBJ1-5; D is undetermined. Trimming cost V 0 bases and J 6 bases, with 6 bases left between them. CDR3 length: 13 residues. The germline V gene has CDR1 LGHNA and CDR2 YNFKEQ. CDR3 DNA: TGTGCCAGCAGCCAAGATCGAGGTCAGCCCCAGCATTTT. It yields the protein CASSQDRGQPQHF.

This chain links TRBV7-9 with TRBJ1-5; D is undetermined. Trimming took off 5 bases at V and 0 bases at J, with 5 bases between the two ends. CDR1 is SEHNR and CDR2 is FQNEAQ in the germline V gene (reference sequence). The length of the CDR3 is 13 residues. The CDR3 coding sequence is TGTGCCAGCAGCGCCAGTAGCAATCAGCCCCAGCATTTT. Its translation: CASSASSNQPQHF.

The V and J genes are TRBV28 and TRBJ2-2, with D tentatively TRBD2 (6 bases). The CDR3 runs to 15 residues. The ends were cut back, 4 bases at V and 7 bases at J, with 16 bases in the middle. From germline, CDR1 is MDHEN and CDR2 SYDVKM. CDR3 nucleotide sequence: TGTGCCAGCAGTTCTGGGGAGGCTAGGGGCGGGGAGCTGTTTTTT. This encodes CASSSGEARGGELFF.

This chain connects TRBV20-1 to TRBJ1-1; the D is unclear. The CDR3 consists of 11 residues. The V gene's germline CDR1 is DFQATT and CDR2 SNEGSKA (reference sequence). Trimming took 5 bases from V and 7 from J, leaving 11 bases between them. CDR3 residues: CSAWANIEAFF. In DNA, the CDR3 is TGCAGTGCTTGGGCCAATATTGAAGCTTTCTTT.

The chain combines TRBV5-1 with TRBJ1-3; 8 bases line up with TRBD1. The V and J ends lost 4 bases and 0 bases, in that order; junction bases with no gene match: 3. Germline V gives CDR1 SGHRS, CDR2 YFSETQ. CDR3 length: 15 residues. CDR3 DNA sequence: TGCGCCAGCAGCCCCGGGACAGGCTCTGGAAACACCATATATTTT. It encodes CASSPGTGSGNTIYF.

As DNA, the CDR3 is TGCGCCAGCAGCGTCGGGGGGGCCTACAATGAGCAGTTCTTC. This codes for CASSVGGAYNEQFF. This chain links TRBV5-1 with TRBJ2-1, with 8 bases that match TRBD2. The germline V gene encodes CDR1 SGHRS and CDR2 YFSETQ. The CDR3 runs 14 residues. Trimming removed 4 bases from V and 2 bases from J; junction bases left unmatched: 2.

The chain is built from TRBV3-1 (or the pseudogene TRBV3-2) and TRBJ2-3; D might be TRBD2 (5 bases). V was clipped by 3 bases and J by 8 bases, with 9 bases between them. CDR1 and CDR2 (germline): LGHDT, YNNKEL (reference sequence). This CDR3 contains 12 residues. CDR3 sequence reads: CASSQTRATQYF. CDR3 sequence (DNA): TGTGCCAGCAGCCAGACGCGGGCTACGCAGTATTTT.

The rearrangement uses TRBV27 and TRBJ1-2; tentatively, D is TRBD1 (5 bases). This CDR3 is built from 14 residues. Germline assignment: CDR1 MNHEY and CDR2 SMNVEV (reference sequence). V lost 3 bases, J lost 5 bases, and 13 bases lay in between. Here the CDR3 reads CASSFRGVKYGYTF. In DNA, the CDR3 is TGTGCCAGCAGTTTTAGGGGCGTAAAGTATGGCTACACCTTC.

The genes are TRBV7-2 and TRBJ2-3; 15 nucleotides agree with TRBD2. The CDR3 is 19 amino acids. CDR1 is SGHTA and CDR2 is FQGNSA in the germline V gene. With V trimmed by 5 bases and J by 5 bases, 14 bases remained unmatched. CDR3 DNA: TGTGCCAGCAGCCCAGGGGTCGGACTAGCGGGGGGGCGTGGAGATACGCAGTATTTT. Protein product: CASSPGVGLAGGRGDTQYF. The full variable domain, its missing parts supplied by reference TRBV7-2 and TRBJ2-3, is GAGVSQSPSNKVTEKGKDVELRCDPISGHTALYWYRQSLGQGLEFLIYFQGNSAPDKSGLPSDRFSAERTGGSVSTLTIQRTQQEDSAVYLCASSPGVGLAGGRGDTQYFGPGTRLTVL.

This rearrangement joins TRBV7-2 to TRBJ1-3; D unresolved. The germline CDR1 and CDR2 sequences are SGHTA and FQGNSA. The CDR3 totals 17 residues. Between the trimmed V and J ends, which lost 5 bases and 0 bases, there was a span of 17 bases. The CDR3 region has the DNA TGTGCCAGCAGCGTGTCCTCTCTACCGAGCTCTGGAAACACCATATATTTT. It yields the protein CASSVSSLPSSGNTIYF.

On this clone itself: The same CDR3 can be traced to other DNA sequences in this sample. The gene calls are TRBV24-1 and TRBJ1-1; D unclear. The CDR3 covers 12 residues. V was clipped by 4 bases and J by 4 bases, with 6 bases between them. CDR1 and CDR2 (germline): KGHDR, SFDVKD. DNA for the CDR3: TGTGCCACCAGTGACCCCGGCACTGAAGCTTTCTTT. Translation: CATSDPGTEAFF.

This chain joins TRBV19 and TRBJ1-6; TRBD1 is a possible D gene (5 bases). The CDR3 covers 18 residues. CDR1 LNHDA and CDR2 SQIVND come from the germline V gene (reference sequence). V lost 3 bases and J 0 bases, leaving 15 bases between the germline ends. CDR3 residues: CASSMVRTGSSYNSPLHF. The CDR3 region has the DNA TGTGCCAGTAGTATGGTAAGAACAGGCAGCTCCTATAATTCACCCCTCCACTTT.

V usage is TRBV5-4 and J usage is TRBJ1-1; no firm D call. Between the trimmed V and J ends, which lost 5 bases and 2 bases, there was a span of 7 bases. The germline CDR1 and CDR2 sequences are SGHNT and YYREEE (reference sequence). This CDR3 region has 12 residues. CDR3 residues: CASRRGNTEAFF. CDR3 nucleotide sequence: TGTGCCAGCAGACGAGGAAACACTGAAGCTTTCTTT.